A single sample is the source of the 27 T cell receptor beta chains below, sequenced in a study of blood T cell repertoires in COVID-19. The assay was immunoSEQ multiplex PCR, and TCRdb's table has in-frame clones only and misses some. Of about 530,000 clones in the sample, less than 90% were seen once. The specimen was peripheral blood. These receptors all stem from a woman in her 50s with COVID-19, enrolled during active disease.

This chain joins TRBV30 and TRBJ1-2; D call uncertain. The CDR3 covers 14 residues. Between the trimmed V and J ends, which lost 3 bases and 4 bases, there was a span of 15 bases. Per germline, CDR1 GTSNPN and CDR2 SVGIG (reference sequence). The CDR3 bases are TGTGCCTGGAGCCCGGCCCTCGGAGTCTATGGCTACACCTTC. It encodes CAWSPALGVYGYTF. Combining the CDR3 with reference TRBV30 and TRBJ1-2 gives the whole variable domain SQTIHQWPATLVQPVGSPLSLECTVEGTSNPNLYWYRQAAGRGLQLLFYSVGIGQISSEVPQNLSASRPQDRQFILSSKKLLLSDSGFYLCAWSPALGVYGYTFGSGTRLTVV.

The rearrangement uses TRBV20-1 and TRBJ1-2; D is uncertain. The V end was cut by 4 bases, the J end by 3 bases, with 6 bases between. Germline loops: CDR1 DFQATT, CDR2 SNEGSKA (reference sequence). CDR3 length: 11 residues. CDR3 in amino acids: CSATTHYGYTF. For the CDR3, the DNA is TGCAGTGCTACTACCCACTATGGCTACACCTTC.

This clone was observed a single time. The chain employs TRBV6-2 or TRBV6-3 and TRBJ1-3, with 11 positions matching TRBD1. The CDR3 has 22 residues. V lost 8 bases and J lost 1; bases outside the gene matches: 25. CDR1 and CDR2 (germline): MNHEY, SVGEGT. The CDR3 sequence is CASGRPGDRGVLSVISGNTIYF. The CDR3 nucleotides read TGTGCCAGCGGCCGGCCCGGGGACAGGGGGGTCCTATCGGTCATTTCTGGAAACACCATATATTTT.

The chain links TRBV30 to TRBJ2-2; 7 bases agree with TRBD1. This CDR3 is built from 12 residues. With V trimmed by 7 bases and J by 6 bases, 5 bases remained unmatched. CDR1 is GTSNPN, CDR2 SVGIG, per germline (reference sequence). DNA of the CDR3: TGTGCCTCCCGACAGGGTGCCGGGGAGCTGTTTTTT. Encoded protein: CASRQGAGELFF.

The genes are TRBV7-9 and TRBJ1-4; 7 nucleotides match TRBD1. CDR1 is SEHNR, CDR2 FQNEAQ, per germline (reference sequence). V lost 7 bases to trimming and J lost 10 bases; unmatched junction nucleotides: 6. CDR3 length equals 12 residues. CDR3 nucleotide sequence: TGTGCCAGCAACACAGGGGTCGGAAAACTGTTTTTT. Translating it yields CASNTGVGKLFF.

The chain links TRBV3-1 (or the pseudogene TRBV3-2) to TRBJ1-1, with D perhaps matching TRBD1 (5 bases). V lost 4 bases and J lost 7, with 19 bases in between. Per the germline V gene, CDR1 is LGHDT and CDR2 is YNNKEL (reference sequence). The CDR3 length is 15 residues. This CDR3 is CASSRSRSRGNEAFF. CDR3 DNA sequence: TGTGCCAGCAGCCGAAGTCGGAGTAGGGGAAATGAAGCTTTCTTT.

This clone was found once. V gene TRBV7-2 combines with J gene TRBJ1-3; the match to TRBD1 covers 7 bases. The V segment lost 5 bases and the J segment 4 bases; nucleotides outside the gene matches: 11. There are 16 residues in the CDR3. Germline CDR1 SGHTA, CDR2 FQGNSA. The CDR3 spells CASSPSRQGGGNTIYF. CDR3 nucleotides: TGTGCCAGCAGCCCCTCTCGACAGGGTGGGGGAAACACCATATATTTT.

This sequence joins TRBV30 and TRBJ1-1; TRBD1 aligns across 7 bases. Germline assignment: CDR1 GTSNPN and CDR2 SVGIG (reference sequence). The CDR3 consists of 14 residues. Trimming cost V 2 bases and J 2 bases; bases outside gene matches: 5. The CDR3 DNA is TGTGCCTGGAGTAGGGGACAGACTAACACTGAAGCTTTCTTT. The encoded protein is CAWSRGQTNTEAFF.

This clone was counted once. V gene TRBV11-3 combines with J gene TRBJ2-1; D uncertain. The CDR3 runs to 17 residues. Trimming took 1 base from V and 1 from J, leaving 14 bases between them. Germline CDR1 is SGHNT and CDR2 is YENEEA. The CDR3: CASSLAPGTSSYNEQFF. The CDR3 DNA is TGTGCCAGCAGCTTAGCCCCGGGTACGAGTTCCTACAATGAGCAGTTCTTC. Full variable domain (outside the CDR3, taken from reference TRBV11-3 and TRBJ2-1): EAGVVQSPRYKIIEKKQPVAFWCNPISGHNTLYWYLQNLGQGPELLIRYENEEAVDDSQLPKDRFSAERLKGVDSTLKIQPAELGDSAVYLCASSLAPGTSSYNEQFFGPGTRLTVL.

The J gene is TRBJ1-1, the V gene TRBV6-5, with D maybe TRBD1 (6 bases). Germline V lookup: CDR1 MNHEY, CDR2 SVGAGI. Trimming took off 7 bases at V and 4 bases at J, with 16 bases between the two ends. This CDR3 is 14 amino acids long. The CDR3 here is CASTESRQVTEAFF. For the CDR3, the DNA is TGTGCCAGCACCGAATCGAGACAGGTCACTGAAGCTTTCTTT.

The rearrangement uses TRBV10-2 and TRBJ2-7; weak D call: TRBD2 (6 bases). CDR3 length: 12 residues. V was shortened by 2 bases and J by 6 bases, with 8 bases between the two germline ends. Germline loops: CDR1 WSHSY, CDR2 SAAADI. The CDR3 sequence: CASSEGGLEQYF. As DNA, the CDR3 is TGCGCCAGCAGTGAGGGGGGACTCGAGCAGTACTTC.

This clone was found once. The sample holds other DNA sequences that translate to the same CDR3. The chain couples TRBV6-6 to TRBJ1-2; 9 positions agree with TRBD1. CDR1 and CDR2 from the germline V gene are MNHNY and SVGAGI (reference sequence). V was pared by 2 bases and J by 8 bases, with 3 bases of the junction left unmatched. The CDR3 has 13 amino acids. DNA for the CDR3: TGTGCCAGCAGTTACGACAGGGGGTACGGCTACACCTTC. Translating it yields CASSYDRGYGYTF.

The chain carries TRBV9 and TRBJ2-1; 9 bases match TRBD2. Germline values: CDR1 SGDLS, CDR2 YYNGEE. V was pared by 0 bases and J by 2 bases, with 6 bases of the junction left unmatched. The CDR3 is made up of 17 amino acids. This CDR3 is CASSVGQRGAPYNEQFF. CDR3 nucleotides: TGTGCCAGCAGCGTAGGACAGCGGGGGGCCCCCTACAATGAGCAGTTCTTC. The full variable domain, completed using reference TRBV9 and TRBJ2-1, is DSGVTQTPKHLITATGQRVTLRCSPRSGDLSVYWYQQSLDQGLQFLIQYYNGEERAKGNILERFSAQQFPDLHSELNLSSLELGDSALYFCASSVGQRGAPYNEQFFGPGTRLTVL.

CDR3 loop: CASYSGAGNGKLFF. The CDR3, as DNA: TGCGCCAGTTACTCGGGAGCTGGGAACGGGAAACTGTTTTTT. The chain joins TRBV5-1 to TRBJ1-4; D gene uncertain. The V end was cut by 8 bases, the J end by 11 bases, with 22 bases between. This CDR3 is 14 amino acids long. Per germline, CDR1 SGHRS and CDR2 YFSETQ.

The CDR3: CASSYSAPRYEQYF. The CDR3 coding sequence is TGTGCCAGCAGTTACTCTGCTCCGAGGTACGAGCAGTACTTC. This sequence joins TRBV6-5 and TRBJ2-7; no clear D. V dropped 0 bases and J dropped 4 bases, with 10 bases sitting between them. Germline V gene data show CDR1 as MNHEY and CDR2 as SVGAGI. CDR3 length: 14 amino acids.

The chain recombines TRBV29-1 with TRBJ2-7, with 11 bases that match TRBD1. The CDR3 has 12 amino acids. Germline V lookup: CDR1 SQVTM, CDR2 ANQGSEA. V shed 6 bases, J shed 7 bases, and the junction held 5 bases outside the gene matches. CDR3 residues: CSVRTGGGEQYF. DNA of the CDR3: TGCAGCGTCAGGACAGGGGGCGGGGAGCAGTACTTC.

The J gene is TRBJ2-4, the V gene TRBV20-1; D is ambiguous. V lost 3 bases to trimming and J lost 0 bases, with 6 bases between them. Germline loops: CDR1 DFQATT, CDR2 SNEGSKA (reference sequence). This CDR3 is built from 13 residues. Written as DNA, the CDR3 is TGCAGTGCTAGTGACCTAGCCAAAAACATTCAGTACTTC. It is translated as CSASDLAKNIQYF.

This chain connects TRBV7-9 to TRBJ2-3, with 10 bases identical to TRBD2. The V segment lost 11 bases and the J segment 3 bases; nucleotides outside the gene matches: 11. This CDR3 spans 15 amino acids. Germline assignment: CDR1 SEHNR and CDR2 FQNEAQ (reference sequence). Written as DNA, the CDR3 is TGTGCCTCATCCCAGCGGGGGGGGGTGACAGATACGCAGTATTTT. Translated, it gives CASSQRGGVTDTQYF.

V is TRBV28 and J is TRBJ2-3; tentative D call: TRBD1 (6 bases). Between the trimmed V and J ends, which lost 0 bases and 0 bases, there was a span of 10 bases. The CDR3 contains 16 residues. Per the germline V gene, CDR1 is MDHEN and CDR2 is SYDVKM. The CDR3 reads CASSLWGAASTDTQYF. The CDR3 nucleotides read TGTGCCAGCAGTTTATGGGGGGCTGCTAGCACAGATACGCAGTATTTT.

This sequence joins TRBV5-1 and TRBJ2-3; weak D call: TRBD2 (7 bases). Per the germline V gene, CDR1 is SGHRS and CDR2 is YFSETQ. This CDR3 contains 17 residues. V gave up 3 bases and J gave up 0 bases, with 17 bases separating them. The CDR3 here is CASSSTGGGVSTDTQYF. Written as DNA, the CDR3 is TGCGCCAGCAGCTCGACTGGGGGGGGCGTTAGCACAGATACGCAGTATTTT.

The chain combines TRBV24-1 with TRBJ1-5; 9 bases map to TRBD1. Germline V gives CDR1 KGHDR, CDR2 SFDVKD. V shed 7 bases, J shed 6 bases, and the junction held 12 bases outside the gene matches. CDR3 length: 16 residues. The CDR3 region is CATSFRDRVWRQPQHF. The DNA for the CDR3 is TGTGCCACCAGCTTCCGGGACAGGGTTTGGCGTCAGCCCCAGCATTTT.

The chain carries TRBV5-5 and TRBJ1-1; unclear D gene. V was clipped by 0 bases and J by 3 bases, with 9 bases between them. The germline V gene encodes CDR1 SGHKS and CDR2 YYEKEE (reference sequence). This CDR3 region has 14 residues. The CDR3 bases are TGTGCCAGCAGCTTGGCGCTGGCCGACACTGAAGCTTTCTTT. As protein: CASSLALADTEAFF.

V gene TRBV6-1 combines with J gene TRBJ2-5; 10 nucleotides align to TRBD2. The V gene end was trimmed by 4 bases and the J gene end by 2 bases; junction bases not matched to a gene: 7. The CDR3 extends over 16 amino acids. Germline CDR1 reads MNHNS; CDR2 reads SASEGT. The CDR3 is CASSGERGGGQETQYF. In nucleotides, the CDR3 is TGTGCCAGCAGTGGGGAGCGGGGGGGTGGACAAGAGACCCAGTACTTC.

This chain uses TRBV30 with TRBJ1-6, with D maybe TRBD1 (5 bases). Trimming removed 2 bases from V and 7 bases from J, with 12 bases in between. The germline V gene encodes CDR1 GTSNPN and CDR2 SVGIG (reference sequence). The CDR3 extends over 14 amino acids. The CDR3 reads CAWSTGTENSPLHF. The CDR3 DNA reads as TGTGCCTGGAGTACCGGGACTGAGAATTCACCCCTCCACTTT.

A note on this clone: Other DNA sequences in the same sample also yield this CDR3. This chain joins TRBV7-7 and TRBJ2-2; TRBD1 matches 11 bases. The CDR3 covers 16 residues. Unmatched junction bases numbered 7, after V lost 5 bases and J lost 5 bases. From germline, CDR1 is SSHAT and CDR2 FNYEAQ (reference sequence). The CDR3 protein is CASSVGTGGNTGELFF. In nucleotides, the CDR3 is TGTGCCAGCAGCGTAGGGACAGGGGGAAATACCGGGGAGCTGTTTTTT.

This chain uses TRBV6-5 with TRBJ1-5; 8 nucleotides agree with TRBD1. This CDR3 comprises 13 residues. With V trimmed by 5 bases and J by 7 bases, 4 bases remained unmatched. Germline lookup yields CDR1 MNHEY and CDR2 SVGAGI. This chain's CDR3 is CASSLGTGQPQHF. DNA of the CDR3: TGTGCCAGCAGTCTCGGGACAGGACAGCCCCAGCATTTT.

This clone was counted only a few times. The chain is built from TRBV7-9 and TRBJ1-4; the D gene is possibly TRBD1 (5 bases). CDR1 and CDR2 from the germline V gene are SEHNR and FQNEAQ (reference sequence). Trimming removed 1 base at V and 7 bases at J, with 10 bases between. There are 14 residues in the CDR3. CDR3: CASSLDPRGEKLFF. The CDR3 nucleotides read TGTGCCAGCAGCTTAGACCCAAGGGGTGAAAAACTGTTTTTT.